The clone carrying this TCR beta chain was seen a few times. TCRdb ran MiXCR on the RT-PCR reads and lists one entry per CDR3 protein. The sample holds 300,000 to 350,000 distinct CDR3 sequences; 20% to 25% are singletons and the top ten take roughly a tenth. The entry originates in a study of response to subunit inactivated influenza vaccine. The CDR3 runs to 14 residues. Trimming pared 1 base from V and 4 bases from J, leaving 8 bases between. Germline CDR1 is SGHTA and CDR2 is FQGNSA. The receptor was isolated from a man aged 45 to 75 who received an inactivated influenza vaccine. The material was PBMCs from blood, obtained less than 22 months after vaccination. The rearrangement links TRBV7-2 to TRBJ2-1; the D is unclear. The CDR3 protein is CASSLGQAYNEQFF. DNA for the CDR3: TGTGCCAGCAGCTTAGGCCAGGCTTACAATGAGCAGTTCTTC.